This is a list of T cell receptor beta chains from one sample in a study of blood T cell repertoires in COVID-19. Here immunoSEQ multiplex PCR was the method, and the copy in TCRdb shows in-frame clones only, minus some. The sample has roughly 220,000 clones; 80% to 90% are singletons. Material for sequencing was PBMCs or T cells enriched from blood (not recorded which). The receptor source for this set is a woman younger than 30 in a cohort exposed to, infected with or recovered from COVID-19 (not recorded which). Each CDR3 is given with its conserved first and last residue. D genes are given only for firm matches. Rows give clone size only sometimes, using once, few, many, or a class for an expanded clone.

d_call: NA
v_call: TRBV3-1/TRBV3-2
cdr3_length: 14
j_call: TRBJ1-1
clone_size: NA
cdr3_aa: CASSQAGQYTEAFF
cdr3_nt: TGTGCCAGCAGCCAAGCCGGACAGTACACTGAAGCTTTCTTT

d_call: NA
v_call: TRBV5-1
cdr3_length: 14
j_call: TRBJ2-2
clone_size: few
cdr3_aa: CASSYQGLTGELFF
cdr3_nt: TGCGCCAGCAGTTACCAGGGGTTGACCGGGGAGCTGTTTTTT

d_call: TRBD2
v_call: TRBV25-1
cdr3_length: 17
j_call: TRBJ2-1
clone_size: NA
cdr3_aa: CASSGVFGTSNYNEQFF
cdr3_nt: TGTGCCAGCAGCGGGGTTTTCGGGACTAGTAATTACAATGAGCAGTTCTTC

d_call: NA
v_call: TRBV6-1
cdr3_length: 16
j_call: TRBJ1-1
clone_size: NA
cdr3_aa: CASSAKKTAGVTEAFF
cdr3_nt: TGTGCCAGCAGTGCAAAAAAGACAGCGGGGGTCACTGAAGCTTTCTTT

d_call: TRBD2
v_call: TRBV4-2
cdr3_length: 17
j_call: TRBJ2-6
clone_size: NA
cdr3_aa: CASSPLAGGPGANVLTF
cdr3_nt: TGTGCCAGCAGCCCATTAGCGGGAGGGCCTGGGGCCAACGTCCTGACTTTC

d_call: NA
v_call: TRBV4-1
cdr3_length: 14
j_call: TRBJ1-2
clone_size: NA
cdr3_aa: CASSQVEESYGYTF
cdr3_nt: TGCGCCAGCAGCCAAGTTGAGGAGAGTTATGGCTACACCTTC

d_call: NA
v_call: TRBV6-6
cdr3_length: 14
j_call: TRBJ2-1
clone_size: NA
cdr3_aa: CASGEQGSYNEQFF
cdr3_nt: TGTGCCAGCGGGGAACAGGGCTCCTACAATGAGCAGTTCTTC

d_call: NA
v_call: TRBV5-5
cdr3_length: 16
j_call: TRBJ2-1
clone_size: NA
cdr3_aa: CASSLGLALSYNEQFF
cdr3_nt: TGTGCCAGCAGCTTGGGTCTAGCGCTCTCTTACAATGAGCAGTTCTTC

d_call: TRBD2
v_call: TRBV5-1
cdr3_length: 12
j_call: TRBJ2-7
clone_size: NA
cdr3_aa: CASSFGGGEQYF
cdr3_nt: TGCGCCAGCAGCTTTGGGGGGGGCGAGCAGTACTTC

d_call: TRBD1
v_call: TRBV7-9
cdr3_length: 14
j_call: TRBJ1-4
clone_size: NA
cdr3_aa: CASSPGQGGEKLFF
cdr3_nt: TGTGCCAGCAGTCCTGGACAGGGTGGAGAAAAACTGTTTTTT

d_call: TRBD1
v_call: TRBV24-1
cdr3_length: 14
j_call: TRBJ2-2
clone_size: NA
cdr3_aa: CATSGTVDTGELFF
cdr3_nt: TGTGCCACCAGCGGGACAGTCGACACCGGGGAGCTGTTTTTT

d_call: TRBD2
v_call: TRBV7-9
cdr3_length: 18
j_call: TRBJ2-5
clone_size: NA
cdr3_aa: CASSSVPRLAGEGETQYF
cdr3_nt: TGTGCCAGCAGCTCAGTCCCGAGACTAGCGGGAGAGGGTGAGACCCAGTACTTC

d_call: NA
v_call: TRBV2
cdr3_length: 13
j_call: TRBJ1-1
clone_size: NA
cdr3_aa: CASAREHRVEAFF
cdr3_nt: TGTGCCAGCGCTCGGGAGCACCGGGTTGAGGCTTTCTTT

d_call: NA
v_call: TRBV15
cdr3_length: 15
j_call: TRBJ1-5
clone_size: NA
cdr3_aa: CATSALDRSNQPQHF
cdr3_nt: TGTGCCACCAGCGCCCTAGACCGTAGCAATCAGCCCCAGCATTTT

d_call: NA
v_call: TRBV27
cdr3_length: 13
j_call: TRBJ2-7
clone_size: NA
cdr3_aa: CASSYVSSYEQYF
cdr3_nt: TGTGCCAGCAGTTACGTCAGCTCCTACGAGCAGTACTTC

d_call: TRBD1
v_call: TRBV7-9
cdr3_length: 15
j_call: TRBJ1-1
clone_size: NA
cdr3_aa: CASSLEQGGNTEAFF
cdr3_nt: TGTGCCAGCAGCTTAGAACAGGGGGGGAACACTGAAGCTTTCTTT

d_call: NA
v_call: TRBV6-5
cdr3_length: 15
j_call: TRBJ1-2
clone_size: NA
cdr3_aa: CASSYESGAFDGYTF
cdr3_nt: TGTGCCAGCAGTTATGAGTCAGGGGCCTTCGATGGCTACACCTTC

d_call: NA
v_call: TRBV27
cdr3_length: 14
j_call: TRBJ2-2
clone_size: NA
cdr3_aa: CASRWLANTGELFF
cdr3_nt: TGTGCCAGCAGATGGCTAGCGAACACCGGGGAGCTGTTTTTT

d_call: TRBD1
v_call: TRBV6-5
cdr3_length: 14
j_call: TRBJ1-5
clone_size: NA
cdr3_aa: CASSSGQANQPQHF
cdr3_nt: TGTGCCAGCAGCTCCGGACAGGCGAATCAGCCCCAGCATTTT

d_call: NA
v_call: TRBV5-5
cdr3_length: 13
j_call: TRBJ1-1
clone_size: NA
cdr3_aa: CASSLGLGTEAFF
cdr3_nt: TGTGCCAGCAGCTTGGGACTCGGCACTGAAGCTTTCTTT

d_call: NA
v_call: TRBV7-9
cdr3_length: 13
j_call: TRBJ2-3
clone_size: NA
cdr3_aa: CASSLFREDTQYF
cdr3_nt: TGTGCCAGCAGCTTATTTCGTGAGGATACGCAGTATTTT

d_call: TRBD2
v_call: TRBV5-4
cdr3_length: 14
j_call: TRBJ2-7
clone_size: NA
cdr3_aa: CASSFTSDSYEQYF
cdr3_nt: TGTGCCAGCAGCTTTACTAGCGACTCCTACGAGCAGTACTTC

d_call: NA
v_call: TRBV5-1
cdr3_length: 15
j_call: TRBJ1-2
clone_size: NA
cdr3_aa: CASSLAGSNTYGYTF
cdr3_nt: TGCGCCAGCAGCTTGGCCGGGTCTAACACGTATGGCTACACCTTC

d_call: NA
v_call: TRBV30
cdr3_length: 10
j_call: TRBJ1-1
clone_size: NA
cdr3_aa: CAWKSSEAFF
cdr3_nt: TGTGCCTGGAAATCGAGTGAAGCTTTCTTT

d_call: TRBD1
v_call: TRBV19
cdr3_length: 13
j_call: TRBJ1-2
clone_size: NA
cdr3_aa: CASSPQGTPGYTF
cdr3_nt: TGTGCCAGTAGTCCACAGGGGACCCCTGGCTACACCTTC

d_call: TRBD1
v_call: TRBV27
cdr3_length: 16
j_call: TRBJ1-6
clone_size: NA
cdr3_aa: CASKAQGGSYNSPLHF
cdr3_nt: TGTGCCAGCAAAGCCCAGGGGGGCTCCTATAATTCACCCCTCCACTTT

d_call: TRBD2
v_call: TRBV2
cdr3_length: 13
j_call: TRBJ2-7
clone_size: NA
cdr3_aa: CASSEGLADEQYF
cdr3_nt: TGTGCCAGCAGTGAAGGACTAGCGGACGAGCAGTACTTC

d_call: NA
v_call: TRBV28
cdr3_length: 16
j_call: TRBJ2-6
clone_size: NA
cdr3_aa: CASSPPGSGSANVLTF
cdr3_nt: TGTGCCAGCAGTCCCCCGGGGAGTGGTTCGGCCAACGTCCTGACTTTC

d_call: NA
v_call: TRBV6-5
cdr3_length: 16
j_call: TRBJ1-4
clone_size: NA
cdr3_aa: CASSFRAGTKNEKLFF
cdr3_nt: TGTGCCAGCAGTTTCCGCGCCGGGACAAAGAATGAAAAACTGTTTTTT

d_call: NA
v_call: TRBV2
cdr3_length: 15
j_call: TRBJ2-7
clone_size: NA
cdr3_aa: CASREWPAGNYEQYF
cdr3_nt: TGTGCCAGCAGAGAATGGCCTGCGGGGAACTACGAGCAGTACTTC

d_call: NA
v_call: TRBV2
cdr3_length: 14
j_call: TRBJ1-2
clone_size: NA
cdr3_aa: CASSLEGTNYGYTF
cdr3_nt: TGTGCCAGCAGTCTGGAGGGGACTAACTATGGCTACACCTTC

d_call: TRBD1
v_call: TRBV24-1
cdr3_length: 16
j_call: TRBJ1-1
clone_size: NA
cdr3_aa: CATSDLGHPGGTEAFF
cdr3_nt: TGTGCCACCAGTGATTTAGGACACCCAGGGGGCACTGAAGCTTTCTTT

d_call: NA
v_call: TRBV30
cdr3_length: 12
j_call: TRBJ1-5
clone_size: NA
cdr3_aa: CAWGDEGLPQHF
cdr3_nt: TGTGCCTGGGGAGACGAGGGTCTGCCCCAGCATTTT

d_call: NA
v_call: TRBV29-1
cdr3_length: 16
j_call: TRBJ2-3
clone_size: NA
cdr3_aa: CSSSDITAGHTDTQYF
cdr3_nt: TGCAGCTCATCGGACATCACGGCGGGGCACACAGATACGCAGTATTTT

d_call: NA
v_call: TRBV7-9
cdr3_length: 15
j_call: TRBJ1-6
clone_size: NA
cdr3_aa: CASTPERGYNSPLHF
cdr3_nt: TGTGCCAGCACCCCAGAACGGGGTTATAATTCACCCCTCCACTTT

d_call: TRBD1
v_call: TRBV13
cdr3_length: 15
j_call: TRBJ1-6
clone_size: NA
cdr3_aa: CASSFRTGGNSPLHF
cdr3_nt: TGTGCCAGCAGCTTCCGGACAGGCGGCAATTCACCCCTCCACTTT

d_call: TRBD1
v_call: TRBV28
cdr3_length: 14
j_call: TRBJ1-1
clone_size: once
cdr3_aa: CASRLSTGRTEAFF
cdr3_nt: TGTGCCAGCAGACTGTCGACAGGGCGCACTGAAGCTTTCTTT

d_call: TRBD1
v_call: TRBV7-9
cdr3_length: 18
j_call: TRBJ1-5
clone_size: NA
cdr3_aa: CASSRTSGTAYSNQPQHF
cdr3_nt: TGTGCCAGCAGTCGCACTTCCGGGACAGCATATAGCAATCAGCCCCAGCATTTT

d_call: NA
v_call: TRBV5-1
cdr3_length: 14
j_call: TRBJ2-7
clone_size: NA
cdr3_aa: CASSLDADNYEQYF
cdr3_nt: TGCGCCAGCAGCTTGGACGCAGACAACTACGAGCAGTACTTC

d_call: NA
v_call: TRBV11-3
cdr3_length: 11
j_call: TRBJ2-5
clone_size: NA
cdr3_aa: CASRGSRTQYF
cdr3_nt: TGTGCCAGCAGGGGGAGTCGGACCCAGTACTTC

d_call: NA
v_call: TRBV11-2
cdr3_length: 15
j_call: TRBJ1-4
clone_size: NA
cdr3_aa: CASSPNSVNEGKLFF
cdr3_nt: TGTGCCAGCAGCCCGAATTCAGTTAATGAGGGAAAACTGTTTTTT

d_call: TRBD2
v_call: TRBV24-1
cdr3_length: 15
j_call: TRBJ2-3
clone_size: NA
cdr3_aa: CATHEGGGMTDTQYF
cdr3_nt: TGTGCCACCCACGAAGGCGGGGGGATGACAGATACGCAGTATTTT

d_call: NA
v_call: TRBV19
cdr3_length: 14
j_call: TRBJ2-4
clone_size: NA
cdr3_aa: CASSLESGKNIQYF
cdr3_nt: TGTGCCAGTAGTCTCGAGAGTGGCAAAAACATTCAGTACTTC

d_call: TRBD2
v_call: TRBV7-2
cdr3_length: 15
j_call: TRBJ2-1
clone_size: NA
cdr3_aa: CASSPLAGAYNEQFF
cdr3_nt: TGTGCCAGCAGCCCGTTAGCGGGCGCTTACAATGAGCAGTTCTTC

d_call: NA
v_call: TRBV2
cdr3_length: 15
j_call: TRBJ1-3
clone_size: NA
cdr3_aa: CASSPGLLSGNTIYF
cdr3_nt: TGTGCCAGCAGCCCGGGACTGCTCTCTGGAAACACCATATATTTT

d_call: NA
v_call: TRBV10-2
cdr3_length: 12
j_call: TRBJ2-5
clone_size: NA
cdr3_aa: CASSAGGETQYF
cdr3_nt: TGCGCCAGCAGTGCTGGCGGGGAGACCCAGTACTTC

d_call: NA
v_call: TRBV5-4
cdr3_length: 14
j_call: TRBJ2-3
clone_size: NA
cdr3_aa: CASSVWSSEDTQYF
cdr3_nt: TGTGCCAGCAGCGTGTGGTCTAGCGAGGATACGCAGTATTTT

d_call: NA
v_call: TRBV13
cdr3_length: 14
j_call: TRBJ1-1
clone_size: NA
cdr3_aa: CASSSLTGLAEAFF
cdr3_nt: TGTGCCAGCAGCTCACTTACAGGGTTGGCTGAAGCTTTCTTT

d_call: TRBD1
v_call: TRBV11-2
cdr3_length: 15
j_call: TRBJ2-1
clone_size: once
cdr3_aa: CASSPGQGANNEQFF
cdr3_nt: TGTGCCAGCAGCCCTGGACAGGGGGCGAACAATGAGCAGTTCTTC

d_call: TRBD2
v_call: TRBV5-5
cdr3_length: 15
j_call: TRBJ2-1
clone_size: once
cdr3_aa: CASSLGLAGYNEQFF
cdr3_nt: TGTGCCAGCAGCTTGGGACTAGCGGGCTACAATGAGCAGTTCTTC

d_call: NA
v_call: TRBV5-5
cdr3_length: 14
j_call: TRBJ1-2
clone_size: NA
cdr3_aa: CASSLGGQNYGYTF
cdr3_nt: TGTGCCAGCAGCTTGGGAGGACAGAACTATGGCTACACCTTC

d_call: NA
v_call: TRBV7-8
cdr3_length: 15
j_call: TRBJ1-2
clone_size: once
cdr3_aa: CASSLDASFESGYTF
cdr3_nt: TGTGCCAGCAGCTTAGACGCGTCGTTCGAATCTGGCTACACCTTC

d_call: NA
v_call: TRBV3-1/TRBV3-2
cdr3_length: 12
j_call: TRBJ1-1
clone_size: NA
cdr3_aa: CASSQGGFEAFF
cdr3_nt: TGTGCCAGCAGCCAGGGGGGATTTGAAGCTTTCTTT